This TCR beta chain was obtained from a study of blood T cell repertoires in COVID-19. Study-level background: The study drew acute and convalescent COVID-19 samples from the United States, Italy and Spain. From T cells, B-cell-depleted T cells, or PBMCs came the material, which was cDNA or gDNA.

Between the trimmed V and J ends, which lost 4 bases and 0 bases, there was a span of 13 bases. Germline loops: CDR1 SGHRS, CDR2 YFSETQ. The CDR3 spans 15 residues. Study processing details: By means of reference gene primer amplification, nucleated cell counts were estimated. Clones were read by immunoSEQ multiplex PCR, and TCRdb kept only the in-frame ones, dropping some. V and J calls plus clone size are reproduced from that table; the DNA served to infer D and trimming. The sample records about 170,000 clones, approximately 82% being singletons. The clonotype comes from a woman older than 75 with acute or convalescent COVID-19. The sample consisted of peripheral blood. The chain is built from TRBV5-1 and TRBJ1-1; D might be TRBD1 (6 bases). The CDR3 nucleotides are TGCGCCAGCAGCCCAGGGACAACCATGAACACTGAAGCTTTCTTT. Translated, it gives CASSPGTTMNTEAFF.